Below are 13 T cell receptor beta chains sequenced from a single sample in a study of radiation and T cells in renal cell carcinoma. This table comes from immunoSEQ multiplex PCR, and its TCRdb copy is limited to in-frame clones, with some not included. The sample lists 150,000 to 200,000 clones; about 87% were seen once. Regarding time point: blood 4 weeks post-SBRT, at nephrectomy. Treatment meaning: 15 Gy SBRT to primary tumor, nephrectomy 4 weeks later. The sequencing here drew on blood, taken from a patient whose treatment included radiotherapy and nephrectomy. These receptors were collected from a woman aged 45-65 years with renal cell carcinoma.

The chain joins TRBV7-2 to TRBJ2-7; a possible D gene is TRBD2 (5 bases). V lost 7 bases and J lost 2, with 18 bases in between. The germline V gene encodes CDR1 SGHTA and CDR2 FQGNSA. This CDR3 is 15 amino acids long. CDR3 sequence: CASNDPYYGTYEQYF. For the CDR3, the DNA is TGTGCCAGCAACGACCCATATTACGGGACCTACGAGCAGTACTTC.

The chain carries TRBV2 and TRBJ2-7, with 9 bases that match TRBD1. Germline CDR1 and CDR2: SNHLY and FYNNEI. Trimming took 8 bases from V and 8 from J; bases not matched to a gene: 13. This CDR3 is 14 amino acids long. The CDR3 DNA is TGTGCCAGCCGACCGGGACAGGGCATGAGTAAGCAGTACTTC. This encodes CASRPGQGMSKQYF.

The rearrangement joins TRBV7-3 to TRBJ2-7, with 7 bases matching TRBD1. V trimming: 3 bases; J trimming: 6 bases; junction bases outside the gene matches: 11. The CDR3 runs to 15 residues. Germline CDR1 SGHTA, CDR2 FQGTGA. The CDR3 sequence: CASSFLPTGLGEQYF. The CDR3 DNA follows: TGTGCCAGCAGCTTCCTCCCGACAGGGCTAGGCGAGCAGTACTTC.

The chain is built from TRBV18 and TRBJ1-5; 10 bases line up with TRBD1. Trimming cost V 6 bases and J 7 bases; bases outside gene matches: 12. CDR1 is KGHSH, CDR2 LQKENI, per germline. CDR3 size: 16 residues. The CDR3 DNA reads TGTGCCAGCTCCCCCCCAGGGGGACAGGGGTACCAGCCCCAGCATTTT. Its protein is CASSPPGGQGYQPQHF.

The CDR3 DNA reads as TGTGCCAGCAGTACAGGGGTAGATCAAGAGACCCAGTACTTC. Its protein is CASSTGVDQETQYF. This rearrangement joins TRBV4-2 to TRBJ2-5; 7 nucleotides align to TRBD1. Germline assignment: CDR1 LGHNA and CDR2 YNFKEQ. The CDR3 is 14 residues long. V dropped 6 bases and J dropped 2; count of bases not matched to a gene: 6.

The rearrangement uses TRBV7-9 and TRBJ2-5; no clear D. This CDR3 has 14 residues. V lost 2 bases to trimming and J lost 3 bases, with 10 bases between them. Germline V gene data show CDR1 as SEHNR and CDR2 as FQNEAQ (reference sequence). This CDR3 reads CASSLIGPKETQYF. The CDR3, as DNA: TGTGCCAGCAGCTTAATAGGGCCTAAAGAGACCCAGTACTTC.

This chain links TRBV18 with TRBJ1-4; perhaps TRBD1 as D (5 bases). Trimming left V 1 base short and J 2 bases short, with 8 bases between. Germline V CDR1 and CDR2: KGHSH, LQKENI. This CDR3 has 15 amino acids. The CDR3 DNA follows: TGTGCCAGCTCACCACAACAGGATACTAATGAAAAACTGTTTTTT. Amino acid sequence: CASSPQQDTNEKLFF.

The chain couples TRBV5-1 to TRBJ2-6; D gene ambiguous. V shed 4 bases and J shed 0 bases, with 8 bases lying between them. This CDR3 has 15 residues. The germline V gene encodes CDR1 SGHRS and CDR2 YFSETQ. The CDR3 DNA sequence: TGCGCCAGCAGCCCCGTTAACTCTGGGGCCAACGTCCTGACTTTC. Its protein is CASSPVNSGANVLTF.

J is TRBJ2-4 and V is TRBV29-1, with D tentatively TRBD2 (5 bases). V lost 2 bases and J lost 1, with 6 bases in between. The CDR3 loop spans 13 amino acids. Germline assignment: CDR1 SQVTM and CDR2 ANQGSEA. CDR3 region: CSVEIAAKNIQYF. CDR3 nucleotide sequence: TGCAGCGTTGAAATAGCGGCCAAAAACATTCAGTACTTC.

The chain uses TRBV18 and TRBJ1-4, with TRBD1 as a possible D gene (5 bases). This CDR3 is built from 17 residues. V dropped 4 bases and J dropped 0 bases, with 15 bases sitting between them. Germline lookup yields CDR1 KGHSH and CDR2 LQKENI. The CDR3 spells CASSQNPRQSTNEKLFF. CDR3 DNA sequence: TGTGCCAGCTCACAAAACCCAAGACAGTCAACTAATGAAAAACTGTTTTTT.

The rearrangement links TRBV4-1 to TRBJ2-7; 7 bases fit TRBD2. CDR1 and CDR2 from the germline V gene are MGHRA and YSYEKL. V was clipped by 4 bases and J by 1 base; unmatched bases: 7. This CDR3 contains 15 residues. CDR3 sequence reads: CASSLVGGESYEQYF. Here the CDR3 DNA reads TGCGCCAGCAGCCTTGTGGGAGGGGAGTCCTACGAGCAGTACTTC.

V is TRBV18 and J is TRBJ1-2; 8 bases align to TRBD1. Germline CDR1 and CDR2: KGHSH and LQKENI. V lost 1 base to trimming and J lost 4 bases; unmatched junction nucleotides: 5. This CDR3 spans 15 amino acids. CDR3 sequence: CASSPRGQGGYGYTF. For the CDR3, the DNA is TGTGCCAGCTCACCACGCGGACAGGGCGGCTATGGCTACACCTTC.

The chain uses TRBV18 and TRBJ2-2; TRBD1 matches at 7 bases. This CDR3 is built from 16 residues. V shed 3 bases, J shed 3 bases, and the junction held 7 bases outside the gene matches. Germline V gene data show CDR1 as KGHSH and CDR2 as LQKENI. The CDR3 DNA sequence: TGTGCCAGCTCACCTCGAGTAGACAGGGACACCGGGGAGCTGTTTTTT. Amino acid sequence: CASSPRVDRDTGELFF.